This record looks at one TCR beta chain sequence and its context. Its antigen has not been determined. No base-level quality is on record; no much larger clone is a single base apart. The CDR3 holds 14 amino acids from the cysteine to the phenylalanine. Only the CDR3 region is kept as DNA, spanning 42 bases read in frame from base 1. CDR1 and CDR2 were assigned from the germline V gene as ENHRY and SYGVKD. Trimming removed 6 bases from V and 0 bases from J; the gene matches leave 1 base unexplained. One collaborating source in Seattle enrolled patients during active infection and followed them longitudinally through the course of disease. Whole blood was collected in K2EDTA tubes by collaborating institutions according to the institutions' own protocols. Collaborator samples were shipped for TCRbeta analysis as frozen whole blood, isolated PBMCs, or DNA extracted from either sample type. The data were taken from a study of blood T cell repertoires in COVID-19 (dated by TCRdb to the early 2020s). General notes on the study: Collaborator samples came from the United States, Italy and Spain and covered acute and convalescent phases of COVID-19. The dataset comprised deeply sampled blood TCRbeta repertoires from subjects exposed to, actively infected with, or recovered from COVID-19. Nearly every sample came with metadata listing a de-identified subject ID, COVID-19 status, age in years and sex. The material from the prospective study consisted of cDNA or gDNA derived from T cells, B-cell-depleted T cells, or PBMCs. Samples came from the ongoing ImmuneRACE study (first 160 participants) plus 1,254 subjects from 6 global collaborators. HLA class I and class II types, where available, came from metadata supplied by the sample provider rather than from assay-based typing. The repertoires were released in a freely available public database intended as a resource for research on the immune response to SARS-CoV-2. Study-level results and caveats: How much clinical and demographic metadata was included differed by source and by participant, and the metadata was provided uncurated.

TCRbeta CDR3 regions were amplified from genomic DNA using the immunoSEQ Assay, a bias-controlled multiplex PCR. Processing in the source paper ran as follows. The number of nucleated cells in each sample was estimated by amplification of reference gene primers within the assay. To quantify the absolute abundance of each unique TCRbeta CDR3 rearrangement, sequence reads were collapsed and filtered. For each sample, productive Simpson clonality was calculated as the square root of Simpson's diversity index over productive rearrangements. The table comes from immuneACCESS by way of TCRdb, which keeps in-frame sequences with V and J called. Part of the clones is missing from these tables; in studies checked, under half for an unresolved V gene and the rest for unknown reasons. That table supplies the V and J calls and clone size; D and trimming were determined from the DNA. Recorded for this sample are about 87,000 clones; 70% to 90% of them occurred a single time. The ten most abundant clones make up roughly 3% of the sample.

The chain links TRBV10-3 with TRBJ2-7; the central 11 bases match TRBD1. The sequencing sample was made of peripheral blood. The source of this sequence is an elderly woman with COVID-19, enrolled during active disease. The CDR3 sequence is CAIRGTGGSYEQYF. The DNA sequence is given as TGTGCCATCAGGGGGACAGGGGGCTCCTACGAGCAGTACTTC.